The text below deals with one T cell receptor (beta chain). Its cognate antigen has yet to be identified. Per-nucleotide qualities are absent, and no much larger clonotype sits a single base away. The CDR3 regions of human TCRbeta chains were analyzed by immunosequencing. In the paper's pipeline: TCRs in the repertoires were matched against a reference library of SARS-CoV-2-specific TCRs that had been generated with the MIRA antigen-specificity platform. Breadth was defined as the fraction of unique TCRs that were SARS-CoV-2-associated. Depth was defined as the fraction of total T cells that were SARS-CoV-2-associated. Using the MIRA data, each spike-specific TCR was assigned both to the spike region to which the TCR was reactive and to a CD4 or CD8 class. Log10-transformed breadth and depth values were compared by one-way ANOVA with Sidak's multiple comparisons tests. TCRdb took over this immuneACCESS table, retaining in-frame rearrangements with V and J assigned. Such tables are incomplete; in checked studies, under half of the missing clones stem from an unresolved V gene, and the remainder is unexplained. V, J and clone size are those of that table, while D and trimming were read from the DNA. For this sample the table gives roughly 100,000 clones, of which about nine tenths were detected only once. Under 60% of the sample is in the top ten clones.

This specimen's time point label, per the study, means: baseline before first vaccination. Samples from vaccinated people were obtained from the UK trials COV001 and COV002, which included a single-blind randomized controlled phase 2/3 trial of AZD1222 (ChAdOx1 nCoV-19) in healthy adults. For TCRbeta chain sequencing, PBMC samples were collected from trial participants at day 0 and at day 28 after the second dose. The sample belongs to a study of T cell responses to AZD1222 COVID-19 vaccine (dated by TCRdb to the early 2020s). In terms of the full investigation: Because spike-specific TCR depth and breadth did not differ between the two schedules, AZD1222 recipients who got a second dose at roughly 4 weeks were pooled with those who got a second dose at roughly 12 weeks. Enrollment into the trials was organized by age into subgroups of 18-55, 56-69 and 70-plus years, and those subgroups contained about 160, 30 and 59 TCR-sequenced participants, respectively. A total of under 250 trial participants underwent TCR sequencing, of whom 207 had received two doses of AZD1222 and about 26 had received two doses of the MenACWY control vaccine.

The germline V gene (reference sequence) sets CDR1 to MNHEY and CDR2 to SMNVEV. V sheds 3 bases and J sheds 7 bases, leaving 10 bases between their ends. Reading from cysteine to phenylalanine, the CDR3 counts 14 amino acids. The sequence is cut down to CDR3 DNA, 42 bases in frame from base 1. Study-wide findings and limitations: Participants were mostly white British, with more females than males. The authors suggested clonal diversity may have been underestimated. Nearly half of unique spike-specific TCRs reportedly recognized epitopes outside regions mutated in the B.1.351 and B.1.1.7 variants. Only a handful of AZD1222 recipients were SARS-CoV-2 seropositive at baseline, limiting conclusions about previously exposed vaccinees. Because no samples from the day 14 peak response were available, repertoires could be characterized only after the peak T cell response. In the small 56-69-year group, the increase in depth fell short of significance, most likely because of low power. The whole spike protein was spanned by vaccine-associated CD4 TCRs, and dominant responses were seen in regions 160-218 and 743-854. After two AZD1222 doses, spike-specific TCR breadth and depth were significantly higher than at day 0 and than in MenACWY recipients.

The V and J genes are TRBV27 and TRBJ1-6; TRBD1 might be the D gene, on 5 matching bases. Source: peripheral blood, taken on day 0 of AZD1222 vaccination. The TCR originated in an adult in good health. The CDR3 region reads CASSFSGPNSPLHF. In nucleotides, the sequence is TGTGCCAGCAGTTTTTCAGGGCCGAATTCACCCCTCCACTTT.